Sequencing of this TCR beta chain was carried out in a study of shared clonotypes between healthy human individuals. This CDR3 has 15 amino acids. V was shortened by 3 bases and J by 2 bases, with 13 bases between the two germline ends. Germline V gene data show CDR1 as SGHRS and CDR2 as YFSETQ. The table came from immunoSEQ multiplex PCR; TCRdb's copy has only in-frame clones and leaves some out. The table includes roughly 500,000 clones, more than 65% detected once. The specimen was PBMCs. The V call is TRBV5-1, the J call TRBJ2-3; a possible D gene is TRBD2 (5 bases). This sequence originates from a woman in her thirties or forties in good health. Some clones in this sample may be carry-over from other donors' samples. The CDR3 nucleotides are TGCGCCAGCAGCTCACCGACTACCAACACAGATACGCAGTATTTT. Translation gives CASSSPTTNTDTQYF.